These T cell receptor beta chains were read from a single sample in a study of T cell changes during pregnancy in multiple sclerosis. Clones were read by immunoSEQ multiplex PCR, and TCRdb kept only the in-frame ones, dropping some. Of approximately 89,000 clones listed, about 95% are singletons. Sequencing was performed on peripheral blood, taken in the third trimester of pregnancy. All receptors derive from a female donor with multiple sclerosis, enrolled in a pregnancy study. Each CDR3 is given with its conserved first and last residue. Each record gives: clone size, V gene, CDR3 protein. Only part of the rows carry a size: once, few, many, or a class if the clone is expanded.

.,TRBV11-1,CASSPRTGGTYEQYF
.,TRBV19,CASRGSGSNQPQHF
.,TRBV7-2,CASSFSGAKGYTF
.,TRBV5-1,CASSPRPGQFLDEQFF
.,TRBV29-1,CSGSTTGKSRGYTF
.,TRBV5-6,CASSLGGGFVNTEAFF
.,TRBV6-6,CASSYSGGANYGYTF
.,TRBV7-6,CASSAGLSPEAFF
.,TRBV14,CASSVNRGGDTEAFF
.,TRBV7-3,CASSPNTGELFF
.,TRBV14,CASSPPDSYEQYF
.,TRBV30,CAWPNRGLGYTF
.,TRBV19,CASSMDMRNSPLHF
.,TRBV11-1,CAIQGGASTEAFF
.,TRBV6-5,CASRGLADRTDTQYF
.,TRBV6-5,CASSPLNPETQYF
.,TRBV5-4,CASSLARDREVF
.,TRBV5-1,CASKAGTSEFANTGELFF
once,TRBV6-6,CASRPGTEGGNTIYF
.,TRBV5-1,CASSPGHKNEKLFF
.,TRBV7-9,CASSLSGGGFNEQFF
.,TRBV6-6,CASSPHRGQPQHF
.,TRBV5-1,CASSRTGAYEQYF
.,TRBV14,CASSQDNKNEKLFF
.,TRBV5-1,CASSRPGQGNEKLFF
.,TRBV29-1,CSGSGTAKSTDTQYF
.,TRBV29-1,CSVDGPPGTGGDYGYTF
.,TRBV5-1,CASSTSGANTEAFF
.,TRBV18,CASSPGGAETQYF
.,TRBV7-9,CASRSLTENTEAFF